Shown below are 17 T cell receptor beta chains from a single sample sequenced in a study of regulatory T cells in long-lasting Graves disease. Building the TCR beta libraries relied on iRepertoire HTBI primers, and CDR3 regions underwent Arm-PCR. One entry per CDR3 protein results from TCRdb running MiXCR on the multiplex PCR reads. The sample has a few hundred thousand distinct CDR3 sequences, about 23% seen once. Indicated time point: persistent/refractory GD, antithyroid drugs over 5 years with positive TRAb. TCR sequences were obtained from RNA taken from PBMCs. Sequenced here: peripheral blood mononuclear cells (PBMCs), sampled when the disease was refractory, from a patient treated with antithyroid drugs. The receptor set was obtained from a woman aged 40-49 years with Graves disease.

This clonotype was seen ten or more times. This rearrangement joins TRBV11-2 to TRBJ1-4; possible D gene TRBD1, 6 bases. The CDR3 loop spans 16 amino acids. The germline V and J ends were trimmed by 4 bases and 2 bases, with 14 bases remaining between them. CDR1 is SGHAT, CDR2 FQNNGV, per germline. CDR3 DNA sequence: TGTGCCAGCAGCTCACAAATACAGGGTACTAATGAAAAACTGTTTTTT. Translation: CASSSQIQGTNEKLFF.

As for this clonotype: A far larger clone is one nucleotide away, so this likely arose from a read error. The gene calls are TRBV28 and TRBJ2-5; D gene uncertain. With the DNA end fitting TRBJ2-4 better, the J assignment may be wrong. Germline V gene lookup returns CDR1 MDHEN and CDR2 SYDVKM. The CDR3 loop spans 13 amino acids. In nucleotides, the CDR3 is TGTGCCAGCAGGTCCCCTGGGGTGGGCATTCAGTACTTC. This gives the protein CASRSPGVGIQYF.

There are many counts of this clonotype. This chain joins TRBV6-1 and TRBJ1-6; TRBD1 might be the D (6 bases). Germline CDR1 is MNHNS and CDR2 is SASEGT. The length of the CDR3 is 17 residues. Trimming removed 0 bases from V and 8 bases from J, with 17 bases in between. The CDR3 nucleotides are TGTGCCAGCAGTGAAGCCGATTCAGTACAGGGAGATTCACCCCTCCACTTT. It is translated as CASSEADSVQGDSPLHF.

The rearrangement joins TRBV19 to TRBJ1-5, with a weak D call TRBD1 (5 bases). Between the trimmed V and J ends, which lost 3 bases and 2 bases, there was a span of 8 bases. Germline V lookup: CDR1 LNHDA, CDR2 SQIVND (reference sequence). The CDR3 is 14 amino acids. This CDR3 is CASSIRDGNQPQHF. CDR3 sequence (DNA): TGTGCCAGTAGTATCAGGGATGGCAATCAGCCCCAGCATTTT.

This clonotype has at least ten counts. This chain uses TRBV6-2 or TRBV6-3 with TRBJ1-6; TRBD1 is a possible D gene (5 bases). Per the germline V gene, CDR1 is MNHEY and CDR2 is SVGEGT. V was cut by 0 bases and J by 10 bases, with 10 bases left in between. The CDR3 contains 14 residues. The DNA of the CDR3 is TGTGCCAGCAGTTACTCTCCAGGGTACTCACCCCTCCACTTT. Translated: CASSYSPGYSPLHF.

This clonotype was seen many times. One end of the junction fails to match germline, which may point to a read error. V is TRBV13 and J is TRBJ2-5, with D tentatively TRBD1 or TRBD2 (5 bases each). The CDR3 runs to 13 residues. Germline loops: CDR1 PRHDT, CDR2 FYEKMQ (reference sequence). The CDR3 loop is CANSPRGGETQYF. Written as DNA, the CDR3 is TGTGCCAACAGCCCTCGTGGGGGAGAGACCCAGTACTTC.

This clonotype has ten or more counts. The CDR3 nucleotides read TGCAGCGCTGGGGACTGGAGAAAAGAGACCCAGTACTTC. Protein sequence: CSAGDWRKETQYF. The chain is built from TRBV29-1 and TRBJ2-5; weak D call: TRBD2 (6 bases). CDR3 length: 13 residues. V lost 7 bases to trimming and J lost 3 bases, with 15 bases between them. Germline-derived CDR1 and CDR2 are SQVTM and ANQGSEA.

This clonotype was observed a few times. The DNA for the CDR3 is TGCGCCAGCAGCCTGAACGCCGGGACAGGGGGCGAGCAGTACTTC. Translation gives CASSLNAGTGGEQYF. V gene TRBV5-1 combines with J gene TRBJ2-7; 11 bases agree with TRBD1. The trim removed 4 bases at V and 6 bases at J, leaving 9 bases unmatched. Germline assignment: CDR1 SGHRS and CDR2 YFSETQ. This CDR3 has 15 residues.

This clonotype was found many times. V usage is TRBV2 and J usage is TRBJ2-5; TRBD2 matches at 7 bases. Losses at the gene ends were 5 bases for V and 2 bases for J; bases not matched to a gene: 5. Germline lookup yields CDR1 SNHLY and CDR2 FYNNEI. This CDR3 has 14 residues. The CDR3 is CASSWGGDQETQYF. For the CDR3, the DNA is TGTGCCAGCAGTTGGGGAGGGGATCAAGAGACCCAGTACTTC. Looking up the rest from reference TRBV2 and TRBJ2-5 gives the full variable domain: EPEVTQTPSHQVTQMGQEVILRCVPISNHLYFYWYRQILGQKVEFLVSFYNNEISEKSEIFDDQFSVERPDGSNFTLKIRSTKLEDSAMYFCASSWGGDQETQYFGPGTRLLVL.

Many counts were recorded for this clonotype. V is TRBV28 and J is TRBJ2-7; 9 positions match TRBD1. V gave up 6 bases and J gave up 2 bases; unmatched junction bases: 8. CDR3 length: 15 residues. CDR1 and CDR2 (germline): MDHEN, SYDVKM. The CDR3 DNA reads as TGTGCCAGCAGGGGGGCGGGGACAGGGACCTACGAGCAGTACTTC. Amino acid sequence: CASRGAGTGTYEQYF.

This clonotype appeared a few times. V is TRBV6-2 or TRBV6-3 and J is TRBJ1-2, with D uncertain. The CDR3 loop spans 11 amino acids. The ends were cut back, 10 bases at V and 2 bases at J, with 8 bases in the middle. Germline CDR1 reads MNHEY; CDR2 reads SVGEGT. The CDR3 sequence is CATEENYGYTF. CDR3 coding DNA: TGTGCCACCGAGGAAAACTATGGCTACACCTTC.

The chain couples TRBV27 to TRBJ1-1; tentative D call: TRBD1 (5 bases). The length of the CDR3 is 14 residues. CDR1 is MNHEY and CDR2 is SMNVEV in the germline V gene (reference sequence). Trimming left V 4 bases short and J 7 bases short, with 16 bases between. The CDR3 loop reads CASSSRGPSGEAFF. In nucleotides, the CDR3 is TGTGCCAGCAGTTCCCGGGGCCCCTCCGGTGAAGCTTTCTTT.

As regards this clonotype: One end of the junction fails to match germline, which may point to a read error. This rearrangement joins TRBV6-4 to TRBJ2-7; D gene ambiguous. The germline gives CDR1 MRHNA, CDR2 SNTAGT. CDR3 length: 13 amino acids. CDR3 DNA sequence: TGTGCCAGCAGTTACTCGAACCCCCCTGAGCAGTACTTC. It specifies CASSYSNPPEQYF.

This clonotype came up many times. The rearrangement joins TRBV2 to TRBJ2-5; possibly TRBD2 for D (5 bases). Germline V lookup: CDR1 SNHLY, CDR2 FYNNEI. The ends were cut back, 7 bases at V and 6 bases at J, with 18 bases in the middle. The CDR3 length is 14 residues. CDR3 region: CASMLGEGSKTQYF. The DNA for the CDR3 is TGTGCCAGCATGCTCGGAGAGGGCTCTAAGACCCAGTACTTC.

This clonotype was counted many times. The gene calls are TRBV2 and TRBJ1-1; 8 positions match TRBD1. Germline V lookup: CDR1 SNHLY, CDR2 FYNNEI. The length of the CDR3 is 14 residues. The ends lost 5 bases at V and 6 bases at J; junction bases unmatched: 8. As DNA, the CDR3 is TGTGCCAGCAGTCAAGGGCAGGGGGCGTCTGAAGCTTTCTTT. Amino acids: CASSQGQGASEAFF.

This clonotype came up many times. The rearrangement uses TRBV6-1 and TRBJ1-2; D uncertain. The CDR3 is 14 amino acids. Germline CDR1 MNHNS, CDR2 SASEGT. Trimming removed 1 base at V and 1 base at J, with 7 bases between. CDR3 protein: CASSEVWDNYGYTF. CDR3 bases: TGTGCCAGCAGTGAAGTTTGGGATAACTATGGCTACACCTTC.

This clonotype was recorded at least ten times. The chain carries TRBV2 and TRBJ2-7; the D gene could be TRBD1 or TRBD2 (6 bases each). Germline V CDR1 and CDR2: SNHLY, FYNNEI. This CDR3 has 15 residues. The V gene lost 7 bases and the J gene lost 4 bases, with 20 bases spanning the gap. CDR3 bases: TGTGCCAGCACTGTCCTCGCGGGACACTTGTACGAGCAGTACTTC. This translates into CASTVLAGHLYEQYF. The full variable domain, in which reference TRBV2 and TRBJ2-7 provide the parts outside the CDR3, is EPEVTQTPSHQVTQMGQEVILRCVPISNHLYFYWYRQILGQKVEFLVSFYNNEISEKSEIFDDQFSVERPDGSNFTLKIRSTKLEDSAMYFCASTVLAGHLYEQYFGPGTRLTVT.